The present entry profiles one T cell receptor beta chain with its context. In this sample, this clone turned up a few times. Its antigen is currently not known. No clone much larger than this one lies a single base away; base qualities are absent. The sample originates from a study of CD4 T cells in relation to SARS-CoV-2 and coronaviruses (dated by TCRdb to about 2021). General notes on the study: The ViraFEST assay cultured PBMCs with antigen for around nine days, then sequenced TCR beta CDR3s to find antigen-specific clonal expansions. A median age of approximately 40 years, with a range of about 20 to 75 years, was recorded for the full convalescent cohort of around 13 patients. Among the approximately twelve convalescent patients, 8 males and 4 females were included, and two of the subjects were Hispanic. HLA restriction was mapped for shared crossreactive spike epitopes using patient-derived lymphoblastoid cell lines. The study assessed, at the TCR clonotype level, memory CD4+ T cell crossreactivity between SARS-CoV-2 and common cold coronavirus spike proteins. The Adaptive Biotechnologies TCR-sequencing kit was used to sequence samples from three pre-COVID donors and the naive versus memory experiments, while other data came from Illumina-based sequencing. Expansion assays from other donors in the study were sequenced with a different, Illumina-based TCR-beta assay. On the study overall, not on this receptor specifically: Around two thirds of donors had memory CD4+ clonotypes that crossrecognized SARS-CoV-2 and at least one common cold coronavirus spike. Naive versus memory sequencing indicated the assay detects memory recall responses rather than primary responses primed during culture. Crossreactivity analysis was centred on spike protein, so crossreactivity against other viral proteins was not assessed. Significantly weaker SARS-CoV-2-driven expansion was shown by crossreactive clones than by monoreactive clones, consistent with antigenic imprinting. The study was limited by small numbers of patients and tested TCRs. Because no donor provided both pre-pandemic and post-infection samples, tracing the source of pre-existing responses was limited.

Survey-level immunoSEQ TCR-beta sequencing was performed on DNA from CEF-cultured naive and memory CD4+ T cells. Per the source publication's procedure: Preprocessing removed nonproductive sequences and CDR3s not starting with C, not ending with F or W, or shorter than 7 amino acids. The MANAFEST web app identified antigen-specific clonotypes based on expansion compared with the reference and other culture wells. To be counted as positive, a clone had to show significant expansion compared with the reference culture, at an FDR below 0.05, in 2 of 3 replicate wells. To be called positive, a clone also had to show significant expansion compared with every other tandem well and an odds ratio greater than 5. Cultured and uncultured naive and memory CD4+ repertoires were searched for previously identified spike- and CEF-reactive CDR3s. CDR3 homology was quantified as pairwise Levenshtein distance, calculated with the stringdist R package after three terminal residues were trimmed from each end. TCRdb re-hosts the immuneACCESS table, in-frame sequences only. Its copies lack some clones; in the studies checked, an unresolved V gene accounts for under half of them, and the cause for the rest is not known. Clone size and the V and J calls come from that table; the DNA yielded D and trimming. This sample is represented by 35,000 to 40,000 clones; more than 65% of them were singletons. The ten largest make up approximately 4.5% of the sample.

Naive and memory CD4+ T cells were separated from cryopreserved PBMCs through CD4 enrichment, which was followed by EasySep naive CD4+ T cell enrichment. Sorted naive or memory CD4+ T cells (around 9.6 x 10^4) were cultured 1:1 with T cell-depleted PBMCs and CEF peptides for 10 days. Each peptide culture condition was generally run in triplicate replicate wells. Ficoll-Paque PLUS gradient centrifugation was used to isolate PBMCs from leukapheresis product or whole blood. PBMCs were either cryopreserved at -140 degrees C or used fresh in the expansion assay. The QIAamp Micro DNA Kit was used to extract genomic DNA from the CD4+ T cells. Measured from the cysteine to the phenylalanine, the CDR3 is 15 residues long. Only CDR3 DNA is held: 45 bases, read in frame from base 1. CDR1 and CDR2, per the germline V gene (reference sequence), are DFQATT and SNEGSKA. Trimming leaves V shorter by 3 bases and J shorter by 3 bases, with the junction holding 6 bases beyond the gene matches.

This chain is built from TRBV20-1 and TRBJ2-2; 8 junctional bases match TRBD1. What was sequenced was naive CD4+ T cells from PBMCs, cultured in vitro. The cell subset or site label here, explained by the study, means: naive CD4+ T cells isolated by negative enrichment. The receptor was isolated from an adult with COVID-19. The DNA sequence is as follows: TGCAGTGCTAGTTCACGGACAGGGTACACCGGGGAGCTGTTTTTT. This sequence encodes CSASSRTGYTGELFF.